These 4 T cell receptor beta chains share one sample of origin, sequenced in a study of cytomegalovirus exposure and HLA in healthy donors. Use of 60 Vbeta and 13 Jbeta primers characterized the PCR. The data were produced by immunoSEQ multiplex PCR, yet TCRdb's version contains in-frame clones alone and is incomplete. The sample has 85,000 to 120,000 clones; roughly 80% are singletons. The source material was PBMCs. The receptor set was obtained from a man aged 55 to 70 in good health and CMV-seronegative.

The V and J genes are TRBV18 and TRBJ1-5, with a tentative D call TRBD1 (6 bases). The V and J ends lost 3 bases and 2 bases respectively, with 14 bases between them. The CDR3 extends over 16 amino acids. Germline CDR1 reads KGHSH; CDR2 reads LQKENI. The CDR3 loop reads CASSPATGTGNQPQHF. The CDR3 region has the DNA TGTGCCAGCTCACCCGCCACAGGGACGGGCAATCAGCCCCAGCATTTT.

The chain is built from TRBV30 and TRBJ2-1; maybe TRBD1 (5 bases). V lost 0 bases and J 12 bases, leaving 21 bases between the germline ends. The CDR3 consists of 15 residues. Germline CDR1 GTSNPN, CDR2 SVGIG (reference sequence). In DNA, the CDR3 is TGTGCCTGGAGTGTACGTGGCAGGGTGGTTCCTAGGCAGTTCTTC. Protein sequence: CAWSVRGRVVPRQFF.

This chain connects TRBV29-1 to TRBJ2-5; 10 positions match TRBD1. V gave up 8 bases and J gave up 4 bases; unmatched junction bases: 13. The CDR3 is made up of 15 amino acids. The germline gives CDR1 SQVTM, CDR2 ANQGSEA. The CDR3 DNA sequence: TGCAGCACCCGTGGTGACAGGGGGCTCTTAGAGACCCAGTACTTC. Translating it yields CSTRGDRGLLETQYF.

V gene TRBV6-1 combines with J gene TRBJ1-5; 9 positions match TRBD1. CDR1 is MNHNS and CDR2 is SASEGT in the germline V gene. Losses at the gene ends were 11 bases for V and 5 bases for J; bases not matched to a gene: 10. The CDR3 consists of 14 residues. The CDR3 sequence is CAGGPGQGYQPQHF. CDR3 coding DNA: TGTGCCGGGGGACCGGGACAGGGCTATCAGCCCCAGCATTTT.